This passage covers 20 T cell receptor beta chains from one sample sequenced in a study of blood T cell repertoires in COVID-19. Here immunoSEQ multiplex PCR was the method, and the copy in TCRdb shows in-frame clones only, minus some. This sample carries 100,000 to 150,000 clones, around 84% of them seen once, and the ten largest clones take about 4%. The sequenced material came from PBMCs or T cells enriched from blood (not recorded which). Receptor source: a woman in her twenties or thirties who had recovered from COVID-19.

The genes are TRBV10-1 and TRBJ2-2; D is undetermined. This CDR3 is 13 amino acids long. Germline CDR1 WNHNN, CDR2 SYGVQD (reference sequence). The V end lost 0 bases, the J end lost 6 bases, and 5 bases lay between the germline ends. For the CDR3, the DNA is TGCGCCAGCAGTGAGTCGGCCCCCGGGGAGCTGTTTTTT. This translates into CASSESAPGELFF.

V usage is TRBV7-6 and J usage is TRBJ2-7; 14 bases are a match to TRBD2. Germline trimming cut 5 bases from V and 7 bases from J; bases unmatched to any gene: 7. The CDR3 contains 15 residues. The germline CDR1 and CDR2 sequences are SGHVS and FNYEAQ. The DNA of the CDR3 is TGTGCCAGCAGCAGCGGGACTAGCGGGAGTAGGGAGCAGTACTTC. This gives the protein CASSSGTSGSREQYF.

The J gene is TRBJ2-5, the V gene TRBV19; D gene uncertain. From germline, CDR1 is LNHDA and CDR2 SQIVND (reference sequence). With 1 base removed from V and 0 bases from J, the gap between germline ends came to 6 bases. This CDR3 is 14 amino acids long. The CDR3 DNA is TGTGCCAGTAGTATAGCGGGTTACCAAGAGACCCAGTACTTC. Its translation is CASSIAGYQETQYF.

There are a few counts of this clone. Other DNA sequences within the sample encode an identical CDR3. The chain links TRBV4-2 to TRBJ2-7; 7 bases agree with TRBD2. CDR3 length equals 15 residues. Germline V CDR1 and CDR2: LGHNA, YNFKEQ. After removal of 1 base from V and 6 bases from J, the junction contained 9 bases not matched to a gene. CDR3 loop: CASSQAGLEVPEQYF. CDR3 coding DNA: TGTGCCAGCAGCCAAGCTGGACTAGAAGTACCCGAGCAGTACTTC.

The rearrangement uses TRBV3-1 (or the pseudogene TRBV3-2) and TRBJ2-3; 9 bases line up with TRBD2. The CDR3 runs to 15 residues. From germline, CDR1 is LGHDT and CDR2 YNNKEL (reference sequence). J gave up 2 bases and V 7 bases, and 7 bases lay outside the gene matches. The chain's CDR3 is CASMLAGPPTDTQYF. Written as DNA, the CDR3 is TGTGCCAGCATGCTAGCGGGACCCCCCACAGATACGCAGTATTTT.

This chain joins TRBV7-2 and TRBJ1-3; unclear D gene. The CDR3 contains 14 residues. V was clipped by 2 bases and J by 0 bases, with 5 bases between them. Looked up from germline, CDR1 is SGHTA and CDR2 is FQGNSA. CDR3 bases: TGTGCCAGCAGCTTATCAGTCTCTGGAAACACCATATATTTT. Protein sequence: CASSLSVSGNTIYF.

This chain connects TRBV7-8 to TRBJ2-1; D perhaps matches TRBD2 (5 bases). V was cut by 0 bases and J by 9 bases, with 12 bases left in between. Looked up from germline, CDR1 is SGHVS and CDR2 is FQNEAQ. The CDR3 has 14 residues. CDR3 amino acids: CASSLARAGGEQFF. The CDR3 nucleotides are TGTGCCAGCAGCTTAGCCCGCGCGGGTGGTGAGCAGTTCTTC.

The table lists this clone with a few counts. The V call is TRBV5-8, the J call TRBJ2-7; maybe TRBD2 (6 bases). The germline V and J ends were trimmed by 5 bases and 9 bases, with 18 bases remaining between them. The CDR3 is 13 residues long. CDR1 is SGHTS, CDR2 YDEGEE, per germline. The CDR3 DNA sequence: TGTGCCAGCAGTACCGGGACTGCCCTACGGCAGTACTTC. This codes for CASSTGTALRQYF. The full variable domain, completed using reference TRBV5-8 and TRBJ2-7, is EAGVTQSPTHLIKTRGQQATLRCSPISGHTSVYWYQQALGLGLQFLLWYDEGEERNRGNFPPRFSGRQFPNYSSELNVNALELEDSALYLCASSTGTALRQYFGPGTRLTVT.

The CDR3 sequence: CASSLSYSGGAFTGELFF. DNA of the CDR3: TGCGCCAGCAGCTTGAGTTATAGCGGGGGGGCCTTCACCGGGGAGCTGTTTTTT. The V and J genes are TRBV5-1 and TRBJ2-2; TRBD2 agrees at 11 bases. CDR3 length equals 18 residues. Germline-derived CDR1 and CDR2 are SGHRS and YFSETQ. V was pared by 1 base and J by 4 bases, with 9 bases of the junction left unmatched.

The chain combines TRBV4-2 with TRBJ1-4, with D possibly being TRBD1 (5 bases). The germline gives CDR1 LGHNA, CDR2 YNFKEQ. The V end was cut by 3 bases, the J end by 8 bases, with 10 bases between. The CDR3 consists of 13 residues. CDR3 sequence reads: CASSQDTTEKLFF. The CDR3 coding sequence is TGTGCCAGCAGCCAGGACACAACGGAAAAACTGTTTTTT.

This clone was detected only once. This chain uses TRBV5-1 with TRBJ2-5, with 9 bases lining up with TRBD2. Germline trimming cut 5 bases from V and 5 bases from J; bases unmatched to any gene: 10. This CDR3 has 15 residues. Germline V CDR1 and CDR2: SGHRS, YFSETQ. The CDR3 nucleotides read TGCGCCAGCAGTAGTGCTAGCGGGATGGGTGAGACCCAGTACTTC. Protein product: CASSSASGMGETQYF.

The chain has TRBV25-1 and TRBJ2-7, with 11 positions matching TRBD2. Germline CDR1 MGHDK, CDR2 SYGVNS. V dropped 8 bases and J dropped 2; count of bases not matched to a gene: 11. This CDR3 has 16 residues. In DNA, the CDR3 is TGTGCCAGCTCCCAGGGACTAGCGGAGGCCCCCTACGAGCAGTACTTC. It translates to CASSQGLAEAPYEQYF.

The V gene is TRBV6-5, the J gene TRBJ1-1; 11 bases line up with TRBD1. V lost 2 bases to trimming and J lost 11 bases; unmatched junction nucleotides: 10. This CDR3 contains 15 residues. The germline V gene encodes CDR1 MNHEY and CDR2 SVGAGI. In nucleotides, the CDR3 is TGTGCCAGCAGTTACGTTTCCGGACAGGGGGCAGGGGCTTTCTTT. Translation gives CASSYVSGQGAGAFF.

V gene TRBV7-6 combines with J gene TRBJ1-5; possibly TRBD1 for D (6 bases). Germline V gene sequence: CDR1 SGHVS, CDR2 FNYEAQ. The CDR3 extends over 14 amino acids. V was pared by 4 bases and J by 4 bases, with 11 bases between. Written as DNA, the CDR3 is TGTGCCAGCAGCTCGACAGGTACAAATCAGCCCCAGCATTTT. Translation gives CASSSTGTNQPQHF.

This chain connects TRBV18 to TRBJ2-1, with 9 bases identical to TRBD1. V lost 7 bases, J lost 5 bases, and 9 bases stayed unmatched. Germline loops: CDR1 KGHSH, CDR2 LQKENI. This CDR3 is 15 amino acids long. The CDR3 sequence: CASFASRDRDNEQFF. DNA for the CDR3: TGTGCCAGCTTCGCCTCCCGGGACAGGGACAATGAGCAGTTCTTC.

CDR3 DNA: TGTGCCAGCAGCGTCTCACCCGGCGGTCCTGGTGGCTACACCTTC. It translates to CASSVSPGGPGGYTF. This chain links TRBV9 with TRBJ1-2, with D hard to call. CDR1 and CDR2 from the germline V gene are SGDLS and YYNGEE. The CDR3 runs to 15 residues. V was cut by 2 bases and J by 7 bases, with 18 bases left in between.

This rearrangement joins TRBV9 to TRBJ1-3; D gene uncertain. V dropped 4 bases and J dropped 4 bases, with 9 bases sitting between them. The length of the CDR3 is 13 residues. Germline lookup yields CDR1 SGDLS and CDR2 YYNGEE. The CDR3 is CASSTAHGNTIYF. CDR3 DNA: TGTGCCAGCAGCACTGCGCACGGAAACACCATATATTTT. Based on the CDR3 plus reference TRBV9 and TRBJ1-3, the full variable domain is DSGVTQTPKHLITATGQRVTLRCSPRSGDLSVYWYQQSLDQGLQFLIQYYNGEERAKGNILERFSAQQFPDLHSELNLSSLELGDSALYFCASSTAHGNTIYFGEGSWLTVV.

This rearrangement joins TRBV5-1 to TRBJ2-1, with 16 nucleotides matching TRBD2. After removal of 3 bases from V and 10 bases from J, the junction contained 13 bases not matched to a gene. The CDR3 has 18 amino acids. Germline assignment: CDR1 SGHRS and CDR2 YFSETQ. The DNA for the CDR3 is TGCGCCAGCAGCTCGGGACTAGCGGGAGGGCAATTTAAGGTAGAGCAGTTCTTC. Its translation: CASSSGLAGGQFKVEQFF.

The chain links TRBV4-3 to TRBJ2-3; 9 bases agree with TRBD1. The CDR3 is 15 amino acids. The V gene's germline CDR1 is LGHNA and CDR2 YSLEER. The V gene end was trimmed by 6 bases and the J gene end by 10 bases; junction bases not matched to a gene: 14. CDR3 sequence reads: CASSPQPDRGLSQYF. The CDR3 region has the DNA TGCGCCAGCAGTCCACAGCCGGACAGGGGCCTATCGCAGTATTTT.

J is TRBJ2-3 and V is TRBV27; no clear D. V was trimmed by 7 bases and J by 2 bases, leaving 19 bases between them. Germline loops: CDR1 MNHEY, CDR2 SMNVEV (reference sequence). The CDR3 spans 16 residues. Written as DNA, the CDR3 is TGTGCCAGCACTTCTCTCATACACAGATACACAGATACGCAGTATTTT. Translation gives CASTSLIHRYTDTQYF.